The 20 T cell receptor beta chains presented below share a single source sample, sequenced in a study of cytomegalovirus exposure and HLA in healthy donors. In the PCR, 60 Vbeta and 13 Jbeta primers were used. Data came from immunoSEQ multiplex PCR; TCRdb stores just in-frame clones and leaves some out. The sample contains around 170,000 clones, 76% of which appear only once. Sequencing was performed on PBMCs. Receptors originate from a woman aged 25 to 39 in good health and CMV-seropositive.

The genes are TRBV6-5 and TRBJ1-6; D remains unclear. Germline CDR1 and CDR2: MNHEY and SVGAGI. This CDR3 spans 15 amino acids. The V gene lost 0 bases and the J gene lost 6 bases, with 9 bases spanning the gap. The CDR3 protein is CASSYSGVGNSPLHF. Here the CDR3 DNA reads TGTGCCAGCAGTTACTCCGGGGTGGGTAATTCACCCCTCCACTTT.

This rearrangement joins TRBV5-4 to TRBJ2-2; D is possibly TRBD2 (6 bases). CDR3 size: 15 residues. V lost 4 bases and J lost 4, with 14 bases in between. Germline CDR1 reads SGHNT; CDR2 reads YYREEE (reference sequence). In DNA, the CDR3 is TGTGCCAGCAGCCCCGCCGGCGGGGTCACCGGGGAGCTGTTTTTT. Translation gives CASSPAGGVTGELFF.

V is TRBV9 and J is TRBJ1-5; D may be TRBD1 (5 bases). CDR3 size: 20 residues. The germline V gene encodes CDR1 SGDLS and CDR2 YYNGEE. Trimming removed 3 bases from V and 2 bases from J, with 27 bases in between. CDR3 DNA sequence: TGTGCCAGCAGCGCCCCCGCGGTACAGGTCGTTTTGGGTGGCAATCAGCCCCAGCATTTT. It specifies CASSAPAVQVVLGGNQPQHF.

The chain couples TRBV11-2 to TRBJ2-1, with 11 positions matching TRBD2. Losses at the gene ends were 5 bases for V and 2 bases for J; bases not matched to a gene: 5. This CDR3 spans 16 amino acids. Per the germline V gene, CDR1 is SGHAT and CDR2 is FQNNGV. CDR3 nucleotide sequence: TGTGCCAGCAGCGCCTCTAGCGGGGGGACCTACAATGAGCAGTTCTTC. It translates to CASSASSGGTYNEQFF.

The chain couples TRBV2 to TRBJ2-7; TRBD1 might be the D (6 bases). This CDR3 comprises 13 residues. V lost 6 bases, J lost 2 bases, and 11 bases lay in between. Germline CDR1 SNHLY, CDR2 FYNNEI. CDR3 in DNA: TGTGCCAGCAGGTCGACAGGAGCCTACGAGCAGTACTTC. It is translated as CASRSTGAYEQYF.

The chain couples TRBV5-6 to TRBJ2-7; D uncertain. This CDR3 spans 18 amino acids. Between the trimmed V and J ends, which lost 2 bases and 2 bases, there was a span of 23 bases. Germline lookup yields CDR1 SGHDT and CDR2 YYEEEE. Here the CDR3 DNA reads TGTGCCAGCAGCTTTCTCGACCCGATTGTCAGGTTGGCCTACGAGCAGTACTTC. Protein sequence: CASSFLDPIVRLAYEQYF.

The chain carries TRBV2 and TRBJ2-7, with a tentative D call TRBD1 (6 bases). Trimming took off 5 bases at V and 4 bases at J, with 18 bases between the two ends. The CDR3 consists of 15 residues. Germline CDR1 is SNHLY and CDR2 is FYNNEI. CDR3 sequence reads: CASSRAKGGSYEQYF. The DNA of the CDR3 is TGTGCCAGCAGTAGGGCCAAAGGGGGTTCATACGAGCAGTACTTC.

The gene calls are TRBV2 and TRBJ2-6, with D possibly matching TRBD1 (6 bases). Germline loops: CDR1 SNHLY, CDR2 FYNNEI. Between the trimmed V and J ends, which lost 6 bases and 0 bases, there was a span of 9 bases. The CDR3 length is 15 residues. The CDR3: CASSVDSSGANVLTF. CDR3 DNA: TGTGCCAGCAGCGTGGACAGCTCTGGGGCCAACGTCCTGACTTTC.

CDR3 in amino acids: CASSLMPKETQYF. DNA for the CDR3: TGTGCCAGCAGCTTGATGCCTAAAGAGACCCAGTACTTC. The V call is TRBV5-4, the J call TRBJ2-5; no clear D gene. The CDR3 consists of 13 residues. Germline CDR1 is SGHNT and CDR2 is YYREEE (reference sequence). The V and J ends lost 1 base and 3 bases respectively, with 7 bases between them.

This rearrangement joins TRBV7-9 to TRBJ2-2; TRBD1 agrees at 7 bases. CDR3 length: 15 amino acids. The V gene end was trimmed by 4 bases and the J gene end by 7 bases; junction bases not matched to a gene: 9. Germline V gene lookup returns CDR1 SEHNR and CDR2 FQNEAQ (reference sequence). CDR3: CASSSSGGRGGELFF. The CDR3 coding sequence is TGTGCCAGCAGCTCGTCAGGGGGTCGGGGCGGGGAGCTGTTTTTT.

This clone was detected only once. V is TRBV30 and J is TRBJ2-7; 8 positions agree with TRBD2. This CDR3 is built from 15 residues. Germline CDR1 and CDR2: GTSNPN and SVGIG (reference sequence). Trimming at V came to 4 bases and at J to 3 bases, leaving 11 bases not matched to a gene. Here the CDR3 reads CAWTPGGGPLYEQYF. The DNA of the CDR3 is TGTGCCTGGACCCCCGGGGGGGGGCCCCTCTACGAGCAGTACTTC.

V gene TRBV7-9 combines with J gene TRBJ1-6, with D perhaps matching TRBD1 (6 bases). The CDR3 runs 16 residues. Between the trimmed V and J ends, which lost 1 base and 6 bases, there was a span of 13 bases. Per germline, CDR1 SEHNR and CDR2 FQNEAQ (reference sequence). CDR3 coding DNA: TGTGCCAGCAGCTTAGGGGAGGGGGTAGGTAATTCACCCCTCCACTTT. Its protein is CASSLGEGVGNSPLHF.

This clone was picked up a small number of times. V and J are TRBV27 and TRBJ2-3; D is unclear. The CDR3 sequence is 13 residues long. V lost 0 bases and J 4 bases, leaving 5 bases between the germline ends. The germline V gene encodes CDR1 MNHEY and CDR2 SMNVEV (reference sequence). The CDR3 protein is CASSLSFSDTQYF. The CDR3 bases are TGTGCCAGCAGTTTATCGTTCTCAGATACGCAGTATTTT.

The rearrangement uses TRBV5-4 and TRBJ2-2, with a tentative D call TRBD2 (5 bases). V lost 1 base and J lost 7, with 17 bases in between. CDR1 is SGHNT and CDR2 is YYREEE in the germline V gene (reference sequence). There are 16 residues in the CDR3. CDR3 in amino acids: CASSLLVGLAGGELFF. CDR3 DNA: TGTGCCAGCAGCTTGTTAGTAGGGCTAGCTGGCGGGGAGCTGTTTTTT.

The genes are TRBV6-5 and TRBJ1-1; D might be TRBD1 (5 bases). V was pared by 2 bases and J by 1 base, with 5 bases between. Germline V gene lookup returns CDR1 MNHEY and CDR2 SVGAGI. The CDR3 totals 13 residues. The CDR3 nucleotides read TGTGCCAGCAGTTACGACAGGAACACTGAAGCTTTCTTT. This codes for CASSYDRNTEAFF.

Points on this clone: Sequence at one end of the junction differs from germline and may be a read error. The chain uses TRBV30 and TRBJ2-7, with TRBD2 matching over 13 bases. This CDR3 region has 15 residues. Germline V gives CDR1 GTSNPN, CDR2 SVGIG (reference sequence). CDR3 DNA: TGTGCCTGGACCGGGACTAGCGGGGTTTCCTACGAACAGTACTTC. This translates into CAWTGTSGVSYEQYF.

The chain joins TRBV5-6 to TRBJ2-1; D unresolved. The CDR3 is 15 amino acids. Trimming removed 1 base at V and 3 bases at J, with 11 bases between. The germline V gene encodes CDR1 SGHDT and CDR2 YYEEEE. CDR3 bases: TGTGCCAGCAGCTTGATCCGGAGCTACTACAATGAGCAGTTCTTC. Translated, it gives CASSLIRSYYNEQFF.

This chain connects TRBV30 to TRBJ2-3; D possibly corresponds to TRBD2 (6 bases). CDR1 is GTSNPN and CDR2 is SVGIG in the germline V gene (reference sequence). The CDR3 consists of 12 residues. V lost 8 bases and J lost 6, with 15 bases in between. Here the CDR3 reads CALTGGADTQYF. The DNA of the CDR3 is TGTGCCCTCACCGGGGGAGCGGATACGCAGTATTTT. Filled out from reference TRBV30 and TRBJ2-3, the complete variable domain reads SQTIHQWPATLVQPVGSPLSLECTVEGTSNPNLYWYRQAAGRGLQLLFYSVGIGQISSEVPQNLSASRPQDRQFILSSKKLLLSDSGFYLCALTGGADTQYFGPGTRLTVL.

The V gene is TRBV27, the J gene TRBJ2-5; TRBD2 matches 7 bases. Near its end, the DNA agrees better with TRBJ2-7, so the J call may be wrong. CDR1 is MNHEY, CDR2 SMNVEV, per germline (reference sequence). The CDR3 length is 19 residues. The CDR3 bases are TGTGCCAGCAGTTTATCGGGGGGTTTACAAAACGGGGGGTTCTACGAGCAGTACTTC. Protein sequence: CASSLSGGLQNGGFYEQYF.

The chain carries TRBV5-5 and TRBJ2-7, with D perhaps TRBD1 (5 bases). V lost 4 bases to trimming and J lost 0 bases, with 8 bases between them. Germline loops: CDR1 SGHKS, CDR2 YYEKEE (reference sequence). The CDR3 has 13 amino acids. CDR3 in DNA: TGTGCCAGCAGCCCTACAGGCTCCTACGAGCAGTACTTC. Translated, it gives CASSPTGSYEQYF. Based on the CDR3 plus reference TRBV5-5 and TRBJ2-7, the full variable domain is DAGVTQSPTHLIKTRGQQVTLRCSPISGHKSVSWYQQVLGQGPQFIFQYYEKEERGRGNFPDRFSARQFPNYSSELNVNALLLGDSALYLCASSPTGSYEQYFGPGTRLTVT.